This T cell receptor (beta chain) was identified during a study of blood T cells in healthy people across ages. General study points: Strong correlation was found linking TCR beta diversity to naive T cell percentage. Any changes in expanded clonotypes were possibly confounded, as donor CMV status remained unknown.

All donors came from Russia, were Caucasian and healthy, and spanned ages about 6 to 100. It was around 10 milliliters of peripheral blood that were drawn from each donor. There are 16 residues in the CDR3. Germline CDR1 is KGHSH and CDR2 is LQKENI. V was trimmed by 4 bases and J by 5 bases, leaving 21 bases between them. Using a J-beta primer mix together with a sample-barcoded 5' primer, a second PCR was run for about 6 to 12 cycles. TCRdb itself ran the 5' RACE reads through MiXCR, one entry per CDR3 protein. The profile shows about 1.6 million distinct CDR3 sequences, roughly a third of them singletons. With respect to this clonotype: Its target is unknown.

Sample: blood. The source is a woman in her thirties in good health. The rearrangement links TRBV18 to TRBJ2-7, with a weak D call TRBD2 (6 bases). The CDR3 coding sequence is TGTGCCAGCTCACTGCGAGATCAGGCGGGAATCAACGAGCAGTACTTC. It specifies CASSLRDQAGINEQYF.